The 31 T cell receptor beta chains below were found in one sample sequenced in a study of PD-1 blockade in mismatch repair-deficient tumors. The data were produced by immunoSEQ multiplex PCR, yet TCRdb's version contains in-frame clones alone and is incomplete. In the table there are roughly 79,000 clones, approximately 80% of which are singletons. The material sequenced was peripheral blood, taken 44 weeks after starting pembrolizumab. The receptors were sampled from an adult with mismatch repair-deficient cancer.

This chain links TRBV9 with TRBJ1-2; D possibly corresponds to TRBD1 (5 bases). The CDR3 extends over 17 amino acids. The ends were cut back, 1 base at V and 6 bases at J, with 22 bases in the middle. CDR1 and CDR2 (germline): SGDLS, YYNGEE. The CDR3 DNA follows: TGTGCCAGCAGCGTAAGTGCCGGGGGGTCGGCGGGGAATGGCTACACCTTC. Residues: CASSVSAGGSAGNGYTF.

This clone was counted between two and nine times. V is TRBV7-2 and J is TRBJ2-1, with TRBD2 identical over 12 bases. V shed 5 bases, J shed 0 bases, and the junction held 2 bases outside the gene matches. This CDR3 contains 16 residues. CDR1 and CDR2 (germline): SGHTA, FQGNSA. The CDR3 bases are TGTGCCAGCAGCCCTAGCGGGAGGGACTCCTACAATGAGCAGTTCTTC. It is translated as CASSPSGRDSYNEQFF. The variable domain in full, completed from reference TRBV7-2 and TRBJ2-1, reads GAGVSQSPSNKVTEKGKDVELRCDPISGHTALYWYRQSLGQGLEFLIYFQGNSAPDKSGLPSDRFSAERTGGSVSTLTIQRTQQEDSAVYLCASSPSGRDSYNEQFFGPGTRLTVL.

J is TRBJ2-3 and V is TRBV6-4; the D gene is possibly TRBD2 (6 bases). The V and J ends lost 3 bases and 8 bases respectively, with 18 bases between them. Germline CDR1 is MRHNA and CDR2 is SNTAGT. CDR3 length: 15 residues. As DNA, the CDR3 is TGTGCCAGCAGTGAGACAACGGGGCCGCGGGGTACGCAGTATTTT. Protein: CASSETTGPRGTQYF.

The chain has TRBV5-8 and TRBJ2-7, with D unresolved. The CDR3 extends over 16 amino acids. Germline-derived CDR1 and CDR2 are SGHTS and YDEGEE. The V end was cut by 2 bases, the J end by 3 bases, with 18 bases between. Written as DNA, the CDR3 is TGTGCCAGCAGCTTAACATCTCTGGGTTTTATCTACGAGCAGTACTTC. Amino acids: CASSLTSLGFIYEQYF.

This clone was seen a single time. V gene TRBV1 combines with J gene TRBJ2-7; the D call TRBD2 from the table was never checked on the DNA. TRBV1 is deemed a pseudogene. The length of the CDR3 is 16 residues. The DNA for the CDR3 is TGCACCAGCAGCCAAGATGCTAGCTGCATTACCTACGAGCAGTACTTC. Amino acid sequence: CTSSQDASCITYEQYF.

The rearrangement uses TRBV5-1 and TRBJ1-5, with no clear D. This CDR3 contains 14 residues. The V end was cut by 2 bases, the J end by 4 bases, with 10 bases between. Germline lookup yields CDR1 SGHRS and CDR2 YFSETQ. The DNA of the CDR3 is TGCGCCAGCAGCTTTAATGGCGATAATCAGCCCCAGCATTTT. Translated: CASSFNGDNQPQHF.

The chain combines TRBV7-9 with TRBJ2-1, with 13 bases lining up with TRBD2. J was trimmed by 4 bases and V by 3 bases; bases with no gene match: 6. Germline CDR1 reads SEHNR; CDR2 reads FQNEAQ (reference sequence). The CDR3 covers 17 residues. The CDR3 DNA reads as TGTGCCAGCAGCTTGGCCGGGACTAGCGGGAATTACAATGAGCAGTTCTTC. Translating it yields CASSLAGTSGNYNEQFF.

The DNA of the CDR3 is TGTGCCATCAGTGGGACAGGGGTCAACACTGAAGCTTTCTTT. This translates into CAISGTGVNTEAFF. The chain has TRBV10-3 and TRBJ1-1; 9 nucleotides match TRBD1. Germline trimming cut 4 bases from V and 2 bases from J; bases unmatched to any gene: 2. The germline V gene has CDR1 ENHRY and CDR2 SYGVKD. This CDR3 spans 14 amino acids.

This chain connects TRBV30 to TRBJ2-1; D not resolved. V lost 5 bases to trimming and J lost 1 base, with 6 bases between them. CDR1 is GTSNPN, CDR2 SVGIG, per germline (reference sequence). This CDR3 spans 12 amino acids. The CDR3 bases are TGTGCCTGGGCGGATTCCTACAATGAGCAGTTCTTC. It translates to CAWADSYNEQFF.

The V and J genes are TRBV30 and TRBJ2-3; maybe TRBD2 (5 bases). Germline V gene data show CDR1 as GTSNPN and CDR2 as SVGIG (reference sequence). This CDR3 is built from 16 residues. Trimming removed 2 bases at V and 4 bases at J, with 19 bases between. The CDR3 here is CAWSRGLSPSADTQYF. In DNA form, the CDR3 reads TGTGCCTGGAGTAGAGGACTGTCCCCAAGCGCAGATACGCAGTATTTT.

The J gene is TRBJ2-1, the V gene TRBV4-1, with 8 bases fitting TRBD2. CDR1 is MGHRA and CDR2 is YSYEKL in the germline V gene. With V trimmed by 0 bases and J by 3 bases, 7 bases remained unmatched. The CDR3 has 17 residues. Here the CDR3 reads CASSQDPREGLYNEQFF. CDR3 sequence (DNA): TGCGCCAGCAGCCAAGATCCCCGGGAGGGCCTCTACAATGAGCAGTTCTTC.

The table lists this clone with a few counts. The genes are TRBV30 and TRBJ1-2; tentatively, D is TRBD1 (5 bases). The CDR3 is made up of 13 amino acids. The germline V gene encodes CDR1 GTSNPN and CDR2 SVGIG (reference sequence). V was pared by 2 bases and J by 4 bases, with 11 bases between. As DNA, the CDR3 is TGTGCCTGGAGTCCTGGCCAGGGCTATGGCTACACCTTC. Translating gives CAWSPGQGYGYTF.

Written as DNA, the CDR3 is TGTGCCAGTAGTTCTGGGACTAGCGGGAGGTTATACAATGAGCAGTTCTTC. This gives the protein CASSSGTSGRLYNEQFF. The chain carries TRBV19 and TRBJ2-1; TRBD2 matches at 15 bases. CDR1 and CDR2 (germline): LNHDA, SQIVND (reference sequence). This CDR3 comprises 17 residues. V lost 5 bases and J lost 4; bases outside the gene matches: 6.

The gene calls are TRBV5-5 and TRBJ2-2; the D gene is possibly TRBD1 (5 bases). The germline V gene encodes CDR1 SGHKS and CDR2 YYEKEE (reference sequence). CDR3 length equals 16 residues. Trimming pared 0 bases from V and 4 bases from J, leaving 13 bases between. Here the CDR3 reads CASSLAVGPSTGELFF. In DNA, the CDR3 is TGTGCCAGCAGCTTGGCCGTGGGGCCGAGCACCGGGGAGCTGTTTTTT.

The V and J genes are TRBV6-1 and TRBJ2-2, with D possibly called TRBD1 or TRBD2 (6 bases each). Germline CDR1 is MNHNS and CDR2 is SASEGT. V shed 3 bases and J shed 11 bases, with 10 bases lying between them. The CDR3 consists of 12 residues. The CDR3 DNA reads as TGTGCCAGCAGTGATCCCGGGGGCGAGCTGTTTTTT. Protein sequence: CASSDPGGELFF.

The chain employs TRBV5-4 and TRBJ2-2; 8 bases are shared with TRBD2. In germline, CDR1 is SGHNT, CDR2 YYREEE (reference sequence). The V and J ends lost 7 bases and 6 bases, in that order; junction bases with no gene match: 14. This CDR3 is built from 16 residues. CDR3 in amino acids: CASGKTSGSRSGELFF. The DNA of the CDR3 is TGTGCCAGCGGCAAAACTAGCGGTTCAAGGTCCGGGGAGCTGTTTTTT.

The chain is built from TRBV6-1 and TRBJ1-6; D is ambiguous. There are 13 residues in the CDR3. V lost 7 bases and J lost 9, with 13 bases in between. Germline V CDR1 and CDR2: MNHNS, SASEGT. CDR3 residues: CASKEAGISPLHF. CDR3 DNA sequence: TGTGCCAGCAAAGAGGCGGGAATTTCACCCCTCCACTTT.

CDR3 DNA: TGTGCCACCAGCCTAGGACAGGGATCCTACGAGCAGTACTTC. The encoded protein is CATSLGQGSYEQYF. The J gene is TRBJ2-7, the V gene TRBV15; 8 bases match TRBD1. Germline CDR1 LNHNV, CDR2 YYDKDF (reference sequence). This CDR3 is 14 amino acids long. V dropped 5 bases and J dropped 1; count of bases not matched to a gene: 4.

This chain links TRBV19 with TRBJ1-4, with a weak D call TRBD1 (5 bases). CDR1 and CDR2 (germline): LNHDA, SQIVND (reference sequence). Trimming stripped 3 bases from V and 7 bases from J, with 12 bases between. The CDR3 is made up of 14 amino acids. CDR3 DNA sequence: TGTGCCAGTAGTATCGGGGGATTGAGTGAAAAACTGTTTTTT. It specifies CASSIGGLSEKLFF.

The chain recombines TRBV7-8 with TRBJ2-1; D is unclear. This CDR3 has 13 residues. V dropped 5 bases and J dropped 6 bases, with 11 bases sitting between them. The germline CDR1 and CDR2 sequences are SGHVS and FQNEAQ. In DNA, the CDR3 is TGTGCCAGCAGCCGTTCGCGGAGCAATGAGCAGTTCTTC. Protein: CASSRSRSNEQFF. Variable domain in full (rest from reference TRBV7-8 and TRBJ2-1): GAGVSQSPRYKVAKRGQDVALRCDPISGHVSLFWYQQALGQGPEFLTYFQNEAQLDKSGLPSDRFFAERPEGSVSTLKIQRTQQEDSAVYLCASSRSRSNEQFFGPGTRLTVL.

The chain links TRBV30 to TRBJ2-1, with D possibly TRBD2 on 6 matching bases. The V and J ends lost 3 bases and 8 bases respectively, with 17 bases between them. This CDR3 is built from 14 residues. CDR1 is GTSNPN, CDR2 SVGIG, per germline (reference sequence). The CDR3 protein is CAWRASREGDEQFF. CDR3 bases: TGTGCCTGGAGGGCATCGCGGGAAGGGGATGAGCAGTTCTTC.

This chain connects TRBV29-1 to TRBJ2-7, with D possibly being TRBD1 or TRBD2 (5 bases each). This CDR3 is built from 11 residues. CDR1 is SQVTM and CDR2 is ANQGSEA in the germline V gene. The V gene lost 2 bases and the J gene lost 6 bases, with 8 bases spanning the gap. The CDR3 sequence: CSVERGAEQYF. DNA for the CDR3: TGCAGCGTTGAACGAGGGGCCGAGCAGTACTTC.

This clone appeared a few times. The chain carries TRBV6-5 and TRBJ1-4, with 10 bases matching TRBD1. Trimming removed 6 bases from V and 7 bases from J; junction bases left unmatched: 2. The germline gives CDR1 MNHEY, CDR2 SVGAGI. The CDR3 has 13 residues. The CDR3 sequence is CASRTGGLEKLFF. CDR3 nucleotides: TGTGCCAGCAGGACAGGGGGCCTTGAAAAACTGTTTTTT.

There are a few counts of this clone. The V gene is TRBV7-3, the J gene TRBJ2-4; D remains ambiguous. The V gene's germline CDR1 is SGHTA and CDR2 FQGTGA. The CDR3 extends over 15 amino acids. V was pared by 5 bases and J by 7 bases, with 18 bases between. In nucleotides, the CDR3 is TGTGCCAGCAGCCCAACTCCGGGCCCTCTGAACATTCAGTACTTC. It encodes CASSPTPGPLNIQYF.

This chain links TRBV6-5 with TRBJ2-7; 10 nucleotides line up with TRBD2. J was trimmed by 2 bases and V by 4 bases; bases with no gene match: 5. Germline V CDR1 and CDR2: MNHEY, SVGAGI. CDR3 size: 15 residues. The CDR3 protein is CASSSSGRMAYEQYF. DNA for the CDR3: TGTGCCAGCAGTTCTAGCGGGAGAATGGCCTACGAGCAGTACTTC.

CDR3 protein: CASSVGGGVGDTQYF. CDR3 DNA sequence: TGTGCCAGCAGCGTAGGTGGGGGAGTAGGAGATACGCAGTATTTT. J is TRBJ2-3 and V is TRBV9; D may be TRBD1 or TRBD2 (5 bases each). V shed 0 bases and J shed 5 bases, with 13 bases lying between them. The V gene's germline CDR1 is SGDLS and CDR2 YYNGEE. CDR3 length equals 15 residues.

This rearrangement joins TRBV7-9 to TRBJ2-4, with 9 bases that match TRBD1. J gave up 1 base and V 5 bases, and 6 bases lay outside the gene matches. Per the germline V gene, CDR1 is SEHNR and CDR2 is FQNEAQ (reference sequence). This CDR3 has 16 amino acids. The CDR3 here is CASSRTGVGAKNIQYF. CDR3 DNA sequence: TGTGCCAGCAGCCGGACAGGGGTAGGGGCCAAAAACATTCAGTACTTC.

The chain is built from TRBV25-1 and TRBJ2-1; D possibly corresponds to TRBD2 (5 bases). The CDR3 spans 12 residues. The germline V and J ends were trimmed by 6 bases and 8 bases, with 11 bases remaining between them. Germline values: CDR1 MGHDK, CDR2 SYGVNS. DNA of the CDR3: TGTGCCAGCAGAGACCTCGGGGATGAGCAGTTCTTC. The encoded protein is CASRDLGDEQFF. Full variable domain (missing parts from reference TRBV25-1 and TRBJ2-1): EADIYQTPRYLVIGTGKKITLECSQTMGHDKMYWYQQDPGMELHLIHYSYGVNSTEKGDLSSESTVSRIRTEHFPLTLESARPSHTSQYLCASRDLGDEQFFGPGTRLTVL.

V and J are TRBV11-3 and TRBJ2-3; no definite D call. This CDR3 contains 14 residues. The V gene lost 2 bases and the J gene lost 0 bases, with 6 bases spanning the gap. Germline assignment: CDR1 SGHNT and CDR2 YENEEA. CDR3 amino acids: CASSLYGSTDTQYF. In DNA, the CDR3 is TGTGCCAGCAGCTTATACGGTAGCACAGATACGCAGTATTTT.

V is TRBV5-6 and J is TRBJ1-2, with D perhaps matching TRBD1 (6 bases). CDR3 length: 13 residues. CDR1 is SGHDT, CDR2 YYEEEE, per germline. V lost 2 bases and J 8 bases, leaving 13 bases between the germline ends. This CDR3 is CASSFADSIGYTF. Here the CDR3 DNA reads TGTGCCAGCAGCTTCGCGGACAGTATAGGCTACACCTTC.

The chain combines TRBV9 with TRBJ1-3; D is ambiguous. Germline V gene sequence: CDR1 SGDLS, CDR2 YYNGEE. The CDR3 covers 13 residues. V shed 4 bases and J shed 1 base, with 6 bases lying between them. CDR3 coding DNA: TGTGCCAGCAGCCCACCATCTGGAAACACCATATATTTT. It translates to CASSPPSGNTIYF.